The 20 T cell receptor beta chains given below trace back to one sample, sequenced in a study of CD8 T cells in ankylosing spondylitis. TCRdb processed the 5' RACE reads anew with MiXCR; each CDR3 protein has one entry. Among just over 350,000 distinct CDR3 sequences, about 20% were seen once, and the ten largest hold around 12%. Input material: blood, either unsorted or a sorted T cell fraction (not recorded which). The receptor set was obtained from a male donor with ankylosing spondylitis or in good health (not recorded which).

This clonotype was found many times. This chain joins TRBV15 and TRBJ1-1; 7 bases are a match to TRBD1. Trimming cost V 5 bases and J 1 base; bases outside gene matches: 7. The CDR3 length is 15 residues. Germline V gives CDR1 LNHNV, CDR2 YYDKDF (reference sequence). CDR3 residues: CATSAPGTANTEAFF. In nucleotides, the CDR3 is TGTGCCACCAGCGCACCCGGGACAGCGAACACTGAAGCTTTCTTT.

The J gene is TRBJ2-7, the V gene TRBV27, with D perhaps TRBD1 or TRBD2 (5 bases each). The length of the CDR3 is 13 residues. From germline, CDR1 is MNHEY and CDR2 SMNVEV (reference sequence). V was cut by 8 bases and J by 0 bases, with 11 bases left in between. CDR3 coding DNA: TGTGCCAGCTGCACGGGGCCCTCCTACGAGCAGTACTTC. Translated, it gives CASCTGPSYEQYF.

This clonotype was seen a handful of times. The CDR3 DNA reads TGTGCCAGCAGCCACTTGGGGACTGAAGCTTTCTTT. This encodes CASSHLGTEAFF. The V gene is TRBV7-9, the J gene TRBJ1-1; unclear D gene. Germline assignment: CDR1 SEHNR and CDR2 FQNEAQ (reference sequence). The CDR3 is made up of 12 amino acids. The V end lost 5 bases, the J end lost 5 bases, and 9 bases lay between the germline ends.

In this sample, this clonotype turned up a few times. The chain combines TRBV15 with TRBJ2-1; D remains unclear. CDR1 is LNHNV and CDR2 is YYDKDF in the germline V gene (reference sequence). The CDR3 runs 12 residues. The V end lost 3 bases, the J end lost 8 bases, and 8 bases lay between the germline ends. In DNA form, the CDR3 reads TGTGCCACCAGCAGTAGTGGCCATGAGCAGTTCTTC. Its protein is CATSSSGHEQFF.

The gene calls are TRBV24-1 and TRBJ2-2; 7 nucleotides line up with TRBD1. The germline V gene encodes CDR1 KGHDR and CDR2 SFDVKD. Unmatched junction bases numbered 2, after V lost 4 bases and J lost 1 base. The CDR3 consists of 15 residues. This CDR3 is CATSDRTGNTGELFF. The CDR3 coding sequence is TGTGCCACCAGTGACCGGACAGGGAACACCGGGGAGCTGTTTTTT.

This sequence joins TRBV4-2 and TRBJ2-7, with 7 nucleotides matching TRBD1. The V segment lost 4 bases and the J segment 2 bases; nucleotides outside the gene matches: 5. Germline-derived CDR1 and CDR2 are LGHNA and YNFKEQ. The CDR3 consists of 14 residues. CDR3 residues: CASSPFQGAYEQYF. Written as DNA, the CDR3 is TGTGCCAGCAGCCCCTTTCAGGGGGCCTACGAGCAGTACTTC.

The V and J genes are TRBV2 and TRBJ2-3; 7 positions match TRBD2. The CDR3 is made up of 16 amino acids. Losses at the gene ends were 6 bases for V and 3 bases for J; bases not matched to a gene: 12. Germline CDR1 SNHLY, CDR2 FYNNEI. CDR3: CASRGPGTTETDTQYF. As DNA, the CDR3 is TGTGCCAGCAGGGGGCCCGGGACTACCGAAACAGATACGCAGTATTTT.

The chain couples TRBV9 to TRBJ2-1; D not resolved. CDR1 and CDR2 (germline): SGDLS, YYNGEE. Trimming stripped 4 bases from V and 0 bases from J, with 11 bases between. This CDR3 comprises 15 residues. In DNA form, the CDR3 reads TGTGCCAGCAGCCCCATCGAGAGCTCCTACAATGAGCAGTTCTTC. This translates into CASSPIESSYNEQFF.

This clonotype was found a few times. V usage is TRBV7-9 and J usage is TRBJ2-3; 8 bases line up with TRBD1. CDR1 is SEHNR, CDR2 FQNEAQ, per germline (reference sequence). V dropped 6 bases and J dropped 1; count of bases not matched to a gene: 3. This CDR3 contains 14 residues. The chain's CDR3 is CASRSTGGTDTQYF. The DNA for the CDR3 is TGTGCCAGCAGGTCGACAGGGGGCACAGATACGCAGTATTTT. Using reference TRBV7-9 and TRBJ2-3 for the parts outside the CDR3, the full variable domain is DTGVSQNPRHKITKRGQNVTFRCDPISEHNRLYWYRQTLGQGPEFLTYFQNEAQLEKSRLLSDRFSAERPKGSFSTLEIQRTEQGDSAMYLCASRSTGGTDTQYFGPGTRLTVL.

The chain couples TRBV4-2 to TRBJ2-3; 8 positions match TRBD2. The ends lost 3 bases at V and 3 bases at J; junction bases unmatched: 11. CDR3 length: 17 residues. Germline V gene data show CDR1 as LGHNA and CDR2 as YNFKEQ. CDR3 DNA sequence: TGTGCCAGCAGCCAGGCCTGGGACGGGGGGGTAACAGATACGCAGTATTTT. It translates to CASSQAWDGGVTDTQYF.

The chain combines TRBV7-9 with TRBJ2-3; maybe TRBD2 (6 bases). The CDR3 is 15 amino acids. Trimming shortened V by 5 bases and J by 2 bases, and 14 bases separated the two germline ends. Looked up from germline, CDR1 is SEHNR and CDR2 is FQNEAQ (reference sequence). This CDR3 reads CASSGPWDSTDTQYF. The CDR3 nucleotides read TGTGCCAGCAGCGGGCCGTGGGACTCCACAGATACGCAGTATTTT.

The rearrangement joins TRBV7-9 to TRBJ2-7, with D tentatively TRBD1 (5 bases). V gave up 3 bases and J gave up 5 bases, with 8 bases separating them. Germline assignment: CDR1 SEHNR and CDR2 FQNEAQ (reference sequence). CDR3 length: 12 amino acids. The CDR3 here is CASSLKGNEQYF. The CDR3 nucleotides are TGTGCCAGCAGCTTGAAGGGGAACGAGCAGTACTTC. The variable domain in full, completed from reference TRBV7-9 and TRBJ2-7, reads DTGVSQNPRHKITKRGQNVTFRCDPISEHNRLYWYRQTLGQGPEFLTYFQNEAQLEKSRLLSDRFSAERPKGSFSTLEIQRTEQGDSAMYLCASSLKGNEQYFGPGTRLTVT.

This CDR3 is CATSRDLSTNEKLFF. The CDR3 DNA reads as TGTGCCACCAGCAGAGATCTTTCAACTAATGAAAAACTGTTTTTT. V usage is TRBV15 and J usage is TRBJ1-4; D gene unclear. V dropped 0 bases and J dropped 0 bases, with 5 bases sitting between them. Germline CDR1 and CDR2: LNHNV and YYDKDF (reference sequence). The CDR3 covers 15 residues.

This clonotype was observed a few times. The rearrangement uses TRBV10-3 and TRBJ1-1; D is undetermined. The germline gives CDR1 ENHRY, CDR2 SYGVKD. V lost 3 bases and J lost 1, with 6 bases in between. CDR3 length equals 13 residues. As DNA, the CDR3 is TGTGCCATCAGTGACTTTCAGAACACTGAAGCTTTCTTT. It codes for CAISDFQNTEAFF.

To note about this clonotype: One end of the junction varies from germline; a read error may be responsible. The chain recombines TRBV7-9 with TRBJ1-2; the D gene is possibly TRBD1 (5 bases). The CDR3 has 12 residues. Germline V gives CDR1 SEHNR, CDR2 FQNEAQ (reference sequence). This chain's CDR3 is CASSQDHRFPFF. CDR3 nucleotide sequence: TGTGCCAGCAGCCAAGACCACAGGTTCCCATTCTTC.

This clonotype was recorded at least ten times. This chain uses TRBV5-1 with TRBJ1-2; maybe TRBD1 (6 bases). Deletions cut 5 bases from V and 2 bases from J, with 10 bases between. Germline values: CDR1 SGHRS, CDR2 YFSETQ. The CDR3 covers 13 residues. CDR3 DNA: TGCGCCAGCAGTCCGGACAGAAACTATGGCTACACCTTC. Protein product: CASSPDRNYGYTF.

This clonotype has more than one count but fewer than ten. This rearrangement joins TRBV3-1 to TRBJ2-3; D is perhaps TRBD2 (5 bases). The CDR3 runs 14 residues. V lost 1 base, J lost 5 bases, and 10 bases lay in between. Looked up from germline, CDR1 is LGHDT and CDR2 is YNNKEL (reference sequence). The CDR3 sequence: CASSQGAGGDTQYF. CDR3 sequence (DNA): TGTGCCAGCAGCCAAGGGGCTGGAGGAGATACGCAGTATTTT.

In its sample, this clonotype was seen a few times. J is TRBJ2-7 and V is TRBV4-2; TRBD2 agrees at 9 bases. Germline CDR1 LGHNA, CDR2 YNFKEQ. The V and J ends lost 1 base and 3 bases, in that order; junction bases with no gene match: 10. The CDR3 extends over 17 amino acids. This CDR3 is CASSQVTSGWSLYEQYF. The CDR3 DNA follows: TGTGCCAGCAGCCAAGTTACTAGCGGGTGGTCTCTCTACGAGCAGTACTTC.

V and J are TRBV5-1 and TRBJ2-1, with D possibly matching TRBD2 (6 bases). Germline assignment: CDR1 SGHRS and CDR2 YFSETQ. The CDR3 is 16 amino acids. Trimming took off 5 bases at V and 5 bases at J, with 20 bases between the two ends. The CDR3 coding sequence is TGCGCCAGCAGAGTGGGGCCCGGGGGTTACGACAATGAGCAGTTCTTC. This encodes CASRVGPGGYDNEQFF.

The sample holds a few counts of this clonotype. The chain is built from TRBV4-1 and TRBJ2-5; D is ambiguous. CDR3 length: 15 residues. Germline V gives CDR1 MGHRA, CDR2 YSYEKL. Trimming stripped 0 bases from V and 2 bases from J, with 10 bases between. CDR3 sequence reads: CASSQERTLQETQYF. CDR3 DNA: TGCGCCAGCAGCCAAGAACGGACGCTACAAGAGACCCAGTACTTC.